The following is a T cell receptor (beta chain) sequence with its context. No antigen is known for it. The CDR3 runs to 14 residues. V lost 6 bases to trimming and J lost 6 bases; unmatched junction nucleotides: 6. Germline-derived CDR1 and CDR2 are MDHEN and SYDVKM. The record originates from a study of tumor-infiltrating lymphocytes in localized non-small cell lung cancer. Across the whole study: The cohort mixed smokers and never-smokers, several histologies, and some post-neoadjuvant-chemotherapy samples.

The study's findings and limits: Different pieces of the same tissue were used for each assay. Tumors had more T cell infiltration than uninvolved lung, per TCRbeta sequencing and CD3 counts.

Clones were sequenced by immunoSEQ multiplex PCR, and TCRdb holds only the in-frame ones, with some missing. The table records thousands of clones, roughly 80% of them present only once. The source is a human donor with non-small cell lung cancer. The J gene is TRBJ1-2, the V gene TRBV28; 11 bases are a match to TRBD1. The sequenced sample consisted of uninvolved lung tissue not adjacent to the tumor. The CDR3 nucleotides read TGTGCCAGCAGAGGGACAGGGGGTTCCCATGGCTACACCTTC. It encodes CASRGTGGSHGYTF.